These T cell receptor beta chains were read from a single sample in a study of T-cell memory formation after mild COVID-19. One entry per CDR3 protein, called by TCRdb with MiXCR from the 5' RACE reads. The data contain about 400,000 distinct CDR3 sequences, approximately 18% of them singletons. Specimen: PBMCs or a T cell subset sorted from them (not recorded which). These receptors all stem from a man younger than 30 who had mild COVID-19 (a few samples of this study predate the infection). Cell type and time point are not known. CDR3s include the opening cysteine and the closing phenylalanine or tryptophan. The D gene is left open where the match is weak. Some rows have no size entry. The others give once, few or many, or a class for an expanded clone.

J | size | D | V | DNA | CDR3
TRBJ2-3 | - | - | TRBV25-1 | TGTGCCAGCGGGGCTGGTGGGCGAGATACGCAGTATTTT | CASGAGGRDTQYF
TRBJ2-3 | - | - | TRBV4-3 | TGCGCCAGCAGCCAAGGAGGGATTACGGATACGCAGTATTTT | CASSQGGITDTQYF
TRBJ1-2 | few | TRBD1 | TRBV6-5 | TGTGCCAGCAGTAGGGGGACAGGGGATGTCCTTGGCTACACCTTC | CASSRGTGDVLGYTF
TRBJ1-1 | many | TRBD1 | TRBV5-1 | TGCGCCAGCAGCTTGGGGCCTCGACAGGGAGGGAACACTGAAGCTTTCTTT | CASSLGPRQGGNTEAFF
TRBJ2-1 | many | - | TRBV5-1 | TGCGCCAGCAGCTTCGACAAGGGTGAGCAGTTCTTC | CASSFDKGEQFF
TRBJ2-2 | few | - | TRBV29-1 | TGCAGCGTTGGTCCACAGTCGAACACCGGGGAGCTGTTTTTT | CSVGPQSNTGELFF
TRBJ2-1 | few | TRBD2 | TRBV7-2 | TGTGCCAGCAGCTTGGATCGACTAGCTGAGCAGTTCTTC | CASSLDRLAEQFF
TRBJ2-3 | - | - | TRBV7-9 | TGTGCCAGCAGCTTGGGCAGGGAGAGAGATACGCAGTATTTT | CASSLGRERDTQYF
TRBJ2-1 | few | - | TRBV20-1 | TGCAGTGCTGATGAGACGGGGGCGGACTACAATGAGCAGTTCTTC | CSADETGADYNEQFF
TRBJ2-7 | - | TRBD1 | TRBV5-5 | TGTGCCAGCAGCTTGGTTTCCGGGACAGGGGCCTACGAGCAGTACTTC | CASSLVSGTGAYEQYF
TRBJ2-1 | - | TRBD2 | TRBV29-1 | TGCAGCGTCGGCGGGGGGGCGATTTACAATGAGCAGTTCTTC | CSVGGGAIYNEQFF
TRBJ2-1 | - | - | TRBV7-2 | TGTGCCAGCAGCTCGGACGGCGGAGGGTGGCAGTTCTTC | CASSSDGGGWQFF
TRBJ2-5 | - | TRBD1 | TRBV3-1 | TGTGCCAGCAGTCGGGGACAGGGGATTGGTTCGGGAGAGACCCAGTACTTC | CASSRGQGIGSGETQYF
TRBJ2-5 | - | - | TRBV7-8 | TGTGCCAGCAGCTTTCCGGGACTTCCAGAGACCCAGTACTTC | CASSFPGLPETQYF
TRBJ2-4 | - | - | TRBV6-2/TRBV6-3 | TGTGCCAGCAGTTACCCGGGGACGTTGAAAATAGCCAAAAACATTCAGTACTTC | CASSYPGTLKIAKNIQYF
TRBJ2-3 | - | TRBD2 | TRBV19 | TGTGCCAGTAGAACTCGGGGGGGCTACACAGATACGCAGTATTTT | CASRTRGGYTDTQYF
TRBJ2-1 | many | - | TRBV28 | TGTGCCAGCAGTGGAGGGATGTCCTACAATGAGCAGTTCTTC | CASSGGMSYNEQFF
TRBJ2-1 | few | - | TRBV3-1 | TGTGCCAGCAGCCAATACGCCTTTGGGGAGCAGTTCTTC | CASSQYAFGEQFF
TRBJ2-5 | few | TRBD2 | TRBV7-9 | TGTGCCAGCAGCCCTAGCGGGGCCAGGGAGACCCAGTACTTC | CASSPSGARETQYF
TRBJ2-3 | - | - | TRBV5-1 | TGCGCCAGCAGCTCCCAGCAGCCAGATACGCAGTATTTT | CASSSQQPDTQYF
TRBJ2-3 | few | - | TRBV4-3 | TGCGCCAGCAGCCATCACGGGGCGGGACCTAAACATGATACGCAGTATTTT | CASSHHGAGPKHDTQYF
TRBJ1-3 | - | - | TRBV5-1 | TGCGCCAGCAGCTTGGTCGGGGGCTCTGGAAACACCATATATTTT | CASSLVGGSGNTIYF
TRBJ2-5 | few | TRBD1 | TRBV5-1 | TGCGCCAGCAGACCGGACAGGGTTGGAGAGACCCAGTACTTC | CASRPDRVGETQYF
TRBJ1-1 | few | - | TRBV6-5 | TGTGCCAGCAGTTACTCGCACGGAGGAACGACTGAAGCTTTCTTT | CASSYSHGGTTEAFF
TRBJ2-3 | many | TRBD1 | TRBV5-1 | TGCGCCAGCAGCACGGGACAGTACACAGATACGCAGTATTTT | CASSTGQYTDTQYF
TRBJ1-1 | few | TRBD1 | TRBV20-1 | TGCAGTGCTAGAGTATTGCGGGACAGAGCTTTCTTT | CSARVLRDRAFF
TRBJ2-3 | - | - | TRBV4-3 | TGCGCCAGCAGCCAAGGCCCGGGACTTCCTGCCACAGATACGCAGTATTTT | CASSQGPGLPATDTQYF
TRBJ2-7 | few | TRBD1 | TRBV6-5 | TGTGCCAGCAGGCTCAGACAGGGGTCGGGCTACGAGCAGTACTTC | CASRLRQGSGYEQYF
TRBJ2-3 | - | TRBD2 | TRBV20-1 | TGCAGTGCTAGGGCGGGACTAGTGATCCCAGATACGCAGTATTTT | CSARAGLVIPDTQYF
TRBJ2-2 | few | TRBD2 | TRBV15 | TGTGCCACCCGTAACCCGGGGGGGCCCGGGGAGCTGTTTTTT | CATRNPGGPGELFF
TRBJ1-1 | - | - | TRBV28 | TGTGCCAGCAGCCATCGTGGGGGGGTGAACACTGAAGCTTTCTTT | CASSHRGGVNTEAFF
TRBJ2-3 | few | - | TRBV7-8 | TGTGCCAGCAGCCGGCGGCGGCTGAGCACAGATACGCAGTATTTT | CASSRRRLSTDTQYF
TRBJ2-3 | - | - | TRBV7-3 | TGTGCCAGCAGCTTAAAAGGGGTGAGCACAGATACGCAGTATTTT | CASSLKGVSTDTQYF
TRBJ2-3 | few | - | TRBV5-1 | TGCGCCAGCAGCGCCCAGTCTAGAGCAGATACGCAGTATTTT | CASSAQSRADTQYF
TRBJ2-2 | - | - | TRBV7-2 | TGTGCCAGCAGCTTACTGGGTCTTACGAACACCGGGGAGCTGTTTTTT | CASSLLGLTNTGELFF
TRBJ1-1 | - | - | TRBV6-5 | TGTGCCAGCGGACTCCATGACAGGAACACTGAAGCTTTCTTT | CASGLHDRNTEAFF
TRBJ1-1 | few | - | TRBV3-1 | TGTGCCAGCAGCCAAGATCCGGAGAACACTGAAGCTTTCTTT | CASSQDPENTEAFF
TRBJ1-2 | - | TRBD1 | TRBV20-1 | TGCAGTGCTAGAGCCCGGACAGGGAAAGGCTACACCTTC | CSARARTGKGYTF
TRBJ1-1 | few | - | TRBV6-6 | TGTGCCAGCAGTTCACGAATGGGACAGAACACTGAAGCTTTCTTT | CASSSRMGQNTEAFF
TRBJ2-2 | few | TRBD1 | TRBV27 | TGTGCCAGCAGTCAGACGGGACAGGGTGTGGGGGAGCTGTTTTTT | CASSQTGQGVGELFF